Listed below are T cell receptor beta chains from one sample, sequenced in a study of blood T cell repertoires in COVID-19. The assay was immunoSEQ multiplex PCR, and TCRdb's table has in-frame clones only and misses some. The data contain approximately 52,000 clones, over 75% of them singletons. The sequencing input was peripheral blood. All receptors come from a human donor in a cohort sampled during active COVID-19. The CDR3 runs from the conserved cysteine through the conserved F or W. Each record gives: D gene, V gene, J gene, CDR3 protein. A D gene is named only where the DNA matches it firmly.

>TRBD1|TRBV12-3/TRBV12-4|TRBJ2-7
CASSFRDRGEQYF
>TRBD2|TRBV27|TRBJ2-3
CASSLPPSGGVRWDTQYF
>NA|TRBV9|TRBJ2-7
CASSPRYRVLNSYEQYF
>TRBD1|TRBV5-5|TRBJ1-1
CASSLTGQGDTEAFF
>TRBD1|TRBV19|TRBJ1-5
CASSMTGGLNQPQHF
>TRBD2|TRBV6-2/TRBV6-3|TRBJ2-7
CASSRLASSSYEQYF
>NA|TRBV3-1/TRBV3-2|TRBJ2-5
CASSQGEARRLGTQYF
>TRBD2|TRBV5-4|TRBJ2-2
CASSSEIAGTGELFF
>TRBD2|TRBV28|TRBJ2-7
CATLAGGNEQYF
>TRBD2|TRBV29-1|TRBJ2-7
CSVGGGSVNEQYF
>TRBD2|TRBV7-9|TRBJ2-1
CASSATSGRSYNEQFF
>NA|TRBV29-1|TRBJ2-5
CSVYRVETQYF